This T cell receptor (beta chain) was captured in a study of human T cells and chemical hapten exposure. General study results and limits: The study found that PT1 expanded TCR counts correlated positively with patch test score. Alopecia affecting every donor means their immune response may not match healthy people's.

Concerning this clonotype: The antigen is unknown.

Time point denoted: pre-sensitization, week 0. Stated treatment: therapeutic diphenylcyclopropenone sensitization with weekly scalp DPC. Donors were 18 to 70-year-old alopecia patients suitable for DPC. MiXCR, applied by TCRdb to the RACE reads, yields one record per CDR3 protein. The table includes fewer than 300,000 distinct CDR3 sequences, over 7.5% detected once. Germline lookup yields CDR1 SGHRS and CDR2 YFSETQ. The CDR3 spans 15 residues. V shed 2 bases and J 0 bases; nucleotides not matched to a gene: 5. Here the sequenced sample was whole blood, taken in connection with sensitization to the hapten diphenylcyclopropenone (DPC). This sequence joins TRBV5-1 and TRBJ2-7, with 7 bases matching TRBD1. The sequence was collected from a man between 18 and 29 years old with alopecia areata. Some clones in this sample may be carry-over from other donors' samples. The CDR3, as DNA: TGCGCCAGCAGCTTAAGGGGGCCTAGCTCCTACGAGCAGTACTTC. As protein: CASSLRGPSSYEQYF. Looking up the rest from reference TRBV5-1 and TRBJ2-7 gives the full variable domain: KAGVTQTPRYLIKTRGQQVTLSCSPISGHRSVSWYQQTPGQGLQFLFEYFSETQRNKGNFPGRFSGRQFSNSRSEMNVSTLELGDSALYLCASSLRGPSSYEQYFGPGTRLTVT.